This T cell receptor beta chain was captured in a study of T-cell memory formation after mild COVID-19. Study overall: Largely, the TCR clusters proved donor specific.

The CDR3 covers 15 residues. V was trimmed by 3 bases and J by 2 bases, leaving 13 bases between them. Looked up from germline, CDR1 is SGHTA and CDR2 is FQGNSA. TCR alpha and TCR beta cDNA libraries with sample barcodes and UMIs came from 5'RACE using constant-segment primers. Via MiXCR, TCRdb re-called the 5' RACE reads, giving one row per CDR3 protein. In the table there are about 200,000 distinct CDR3 sequences, around 9.5% of which are singletons. In this sample, this clonotype turned up a few times. The receptor was isolated from a man between 18 and 29 years old who had mild COVID-19 (a few samples of this study predate the infection). Cell type and time point are not known. Material for sequencing was PBMCs or a T cell subset sorted from them (not recorded which). This chain joins TRBV7-2 and TRBJ1-1; possible D gene TRBD1, 6 bases. The CDR3 sequence is CASSFGDRINTEAFF. The CDR3 coding sequence is TGTGCCAGCAGCTTCGGAGACAGGATCAACACTGAAGCTTTCTTT.